The rows below give T cell receptor beta chains drawn from one sample of a study of blood T cell repertoires in COVID-19. Clones were sequenced by immunoSEQ multiplex PCR, and TCRdb holds only the in-frame ones, with some missing. The sample holds roughly 230,000 clones, more than 75% seen once. Sequencing was carried out using PBMCs or T cells enriched from blood (not recorded which). Source of these receptors: a woman between 50 and 59 years old who had been exposed to COVID-19. Each CDR3 is given with its conserved first and last residue. The D gene is left open where the match is weak. Not all rows give a size; the values are once, few, many and, for expanded clones, a class.

>TRBJ1-1|TRBV20-1|NA|NA
TGCAGTGCCCTGCGGCCTCCTGAAGCTTTCTTT
CSALRPPEAFF
>TRBJ2-2|TRBV28|NA|NA
TGTGCCAGCACCACCCCAGGTACCGCGAACACCGGGGAGCTGTTTTTT
CASTTPGTANTGELFF
>TRBJ2-2|TRBV6-4|TRBD2|NA
TGTGCCAGCAGTGACTCGAGCGGGGGCGGGGCCGGGGAGCTGTTTTTT
CASSDSSGGGAGELFF
>TRBJ2-1|TRBV11-2|TRBD1|few
TGTGCCAGCAGCTCAGGACAGGGGACGAGCTCCTACAATGAGCAGTTCTTC
CASSSGQGTSSYNEQFF
>TRBJ2-5|TRBV5-1|TRBD2|NA
TGCGCCAGCAGCTTCGATAGCGGGGGAAAGACCCAGTACTTC
CASSFDSGGKTQYF
>TRBJ2-7|TRBV5-5|TRBD1|NA
TGTGCCAGCAGGGCGGGACAGGGGATTCCCCACTACGAGCAGTACTTC
CASRAGQGIPHYEQYF
>TRBJ1-5|TRBV19|TRBD1|NA
TGTGCCAGTAGTTCGACAGGGGGAAATCAGCCCCAGCATTTT
CASSSTGGNQPQHF
>TRBJ1-2|TRBV5-6|NA|NA
TGTGCCAGCACCCTAGGCGGGGGCAACTATGGCTACACCTTC
CASTLGGGNYGYTF
>TRBJ2-7|TRBV27|TRBD1|few
TGTGCCAGCGGTTCTCCCGGGACAGATTACGAGCAGTACTTC
CASGSPGTDYEQYF
>TRBJ2-7|TRBV27|NA|NA
TGTGCCAGCAGTTTCCGGAGTAGCGTCTACGAGCAGTACTTC
CASSFRSSVYEQYF
>TRBJ2-5|TRBV19|NA|NA
TGTGCCACGGCGGGGGCGCAAGAGACCCAGTACTTC
CATAGAQETQYF
>TRBJ1-1|TRBV3-1/TRBV3-2|NA|NA
TGTGCCAGCAGCCCTCTGGGCCTCATGAACACTGAAGCTTTCTTT
CASSPLGLMNTEAFF
>TRBJ1-1|TRBV11-2|NA|NA
TGTGCCAGCAGCTTAAAGCCCGGGAGGGAGGCGACAATGAACACTGAAGCTTTCTTT
CASSLKPGREATMNTEAFF
>TRBJ1-3|TRBV19|NA|NA
TGTGCCAGTAGGAGACAGGTCTCTGGAAACACCATATATTTT
CASRRQVSGNTIYF
>TRBJ2-2|TRBV10-3|TRBD1|once
TGTGCCATCAGTCCCGGGACAGGGAGCACCGGGGAGCTGTTTTTT
CAISPGTGSTGELFF
>TRBJ2-7|TRBV18|TRBD2|NA
TGTGCCAGCTCACGGGGAGGGGATCAGGACGAGCAGTACTTC
CASSRGGDQDEQYF
>TRBJ2-1|TRBV9|TRBD1|NA
TGTGCCAGCAGCCCGAGGCTTGTGGGGACAGGGGACCATGAGCAGTTCTTC
CASSPRLVGTGDHEQFF
>TRBJ1-6|TRBV5-1|TRBD1|NA
TGCGCCAGCAGCCCCGGACAGGGTCTACTCAATTCACCCCTCCACTTT
CASSPGQGLLNSPLHF
>TRBJ1-5|TRBV19|NA|few
TGTGCCGGTGGGGGGGGTCAGCCCCAGCATTTT
CAGGGGQPQHF
>TRBJ2-1|TRBV5-6|TRBD1|once
TGTGCCAGCAGCTTGTCTTCCGGGACAGGGGTCAATGAGCAGTTCTTC
CASSLSSGTGVNEQFF
>TRBJ2-3|TRBV24-1|NA|NA
TGTGCCACCAGTGATGCCAGGGTTCCCTCAGATACGCAGTATTTT
CATSDARVPSDTQYF
>TRBJ1-4|TRBV3-1/TRBV3-2|NA|NA
TGTGCCAGCAACGGGGGAGGATACGAAAAACTGTTTTTT
CASNGGGYEKLFF
>TRBJ1-1|TRBV3-1/TRBV3-2|NA|once
TGTGCCAGCAGCCAAGAGGGGGGGATGTACACTGAAGCTTTCTTT
CASSQEGGMYTEAFF
>TRBJ2-7|TRBV7-2|TRBD1|once
TGTGCCAGCAACCCGGGACAGGGCCGCTACGAGCAGTACTTC
CASNPGQGRYEQYF
>TRBJ1-4|TRBV11-2|NA|NA
TGTGCCAGCAGCTTGAAACTTAATGAAAAACTGTTTTTT
CASSLKLNEKLFF
>TRBJ1-5|TRBV28|NA|NA
TGTGCCAGCAGTTTCTTCCTTAGCAATCAGCCCCAGCATTTT
CASSFFLSNQPQHF
>TRBJ1-6|TRBV5-8|TRBD1|once
TGTGCCAGCACCTCGGGGACAGCTAATTCACCCCTCCACTTT
CASTSGTANSPLHF
>TRBJ1-6|TRBV11-2|NA|NA
TGTGCCAGCAGCTTAGATCGGGATTCACCCCTCCACTTT
CASSLDRDSPLHF
>TRBJ1-2|TRBV5-4|NA|NA
TGTGCCAGCAGCTTGCTCGAGGCCTATGGCTACACCTTC
CASSLLEAYGYTF
>TRBJ1-3|TRBV2|NA|NA
TGTGCCAGCAGTGTTTCGGGCAGGGCATCCGGAAACACCATATATTTT
CASSVSGRASGNTIYF
>TRBJ2-7|TRBV19|NA|NA
TGTGCCAGTAGTCCAATACAGGGAGTCGTCTCCTACGAGCAGTACTTC
CASSPIQGVVSYEQYF
>TRBJ1-1|TRBV18|TRBD1|NA
TGTGCCAGCTCATCGACAGGGGTGCTGGCAGCTTTCTTT
CASSSTGVLAAFF
>TRBJ1-1|TRBV13|NA|NA
TGTGCCAGCAGCTTAGGCCGGGGTGACACTGAAGCTTTCTTT
CASSLGRGDTEAFF
>TRBJ1-5|TRBV10-3|NA|NA
TGTGCCATCAGTGAGCATCAGATCCCCGGGGGTCAGCCCCAGCATTTT
CAISEHQIPGGQPQHF
>TRBJ2-3|TRBV19|NA|NA
TGTGCCAGTAGTATAGAAAGCGGTGTATGGGGCACAGATACGCAGTATTTT
CASSIESGVWGTDTQYF
>TRBJ2-7|TRBV18|NA|few
TGTGCCAGCTCACCACCGATCCCCATAAGGGGCGAGCAGTACTTC
CASSPPIPIRGEQYF
>TRBJ1-1|TRBV7-9|NA|NA
TGTGCCAGCAGCGAATCTAAAGCTTTCTTT
CASSESKAFF
>TRBJ2-7|TRBV5-1|TRBD1|NA
TGCGCCAGCAATCGGGACAGCTACTACGAGCAGTACTTC
CASNRDSYYEQYF
>TRBJ2-6|TRBV9|TRBD1|NA
TGTGCCAGCAGCGAGGGGCCGACAGGGATGGGAGGGGCCAACGTCCTGACTTTC
CASSEGPTGMGGANVLTF
>TRBJ1-1|TRBV7-8|NA|NA
TGTGCCAGCAGCGGGGGGAAGGGATCGCTGGGTAACACTGAAGCTTTCTTT
CASSGGKGSLGNTEAFF
>TRBJ2-5|TRBV3-1/TRBV3-2|TRBD2|NA
TGTGCCAGCAGCCCGGTGGCCGAGGCGGGAGAAGAGACCCAGTACTTC
CASSPVAEAGEETQYF
>TRBJ1-2|TRBV6-6|TRBD1|NA
TGTGCCAGCAGTCGAAGACAGGGGAACGCGGTTTATGGCTACACCTTC
CASSRRQGNAVYGYTF
>TRBJ1-1|TRBV5-1|NA|NA
TGCGCCAGCAGCTTGGCGAGTCAGGGCGATGCTTTCTTT
CASSLASQGDAFF
>TRBJ2-2|TRBV6-5|NA|once
TGTGCCAGCCGGACAGCCAACACCGGGGAGCTGTTTTTT
CASRTANTGELFF
>TRBJ2-1|TRBV1|NA|NA
TGCACCAGCAGCCTTGGACAGGGGGCGTTCAATGAGCAGTTCTTC
CTSSLGQGAFNEQFF